This TCR beta chain came from a study of T cell responses to AZD1222 COVID-19 vaccine. Study overall: Pooling of second doses given at about 4 or about 12 weeks was done. Study-level results: Donors, mostly white British, included more females; clonal diversity was possibly underestimated.

Repertoires were generated with immunoSEQ multiplex PCR, while TCRdb's copy carries only in-frame clones and drops some. Counted here are about 120,000 clones, 80% to 90% occurring once; the ten biggest clones make up roughly 2.6%. The CDR3 is made up of 17 amino acids. The J segment lost 2 bases and the V segment lost 5 bases, leaving 10 bases of the junction unmatched. The germline gives CDR1 SEHNR, CDR2 FQNEAQ (reference sequence). On this clone itself: The antigen is not known.

The chain is built from TRBV7-9 and TRBJ2-1, with 9 bases lining up with TRBD1. The clonotype originates from an adult in good health. Sequencing used peripheral blood, obtained on day 0 of AZD1222 vaccination. CDR3 sequence (DNA): TGTGCCAGCAGCCCCAGGACAGGGGATTTTGCCTACAATGAGCAGTTCTTC. It translates to CASSPRTGDFAYNEQFF.